Listed here are 28 T cell receptor beta chains from one sample, sequenced in a study of beta chain features in type 1 diabetes. The sequenced template was cDNA made from the entire isolated RNA. Sequencing used immunoSEQ multiplex PCR; TCRdb keeps in-frame clones, though not all of them. The profile covers about 240,000 clones, with 25% to 30% appearing a single time and approximately 4% taken by the ten largest. The sample taken for sequencing was central memory CD4+ T cells from blood. All receptors derive from a man aged 25 to 45 in good health.

The gene calls are TRBV7-6 and TRBJ1-1; D might be TRBD1 (6 bases). V shed 2 bases and J shed 0 bases, with 13 bases lying between them. The CDR3 totals 16 residues. Germline V gene sequence: CDR1 SGHVS, CDR2 FNYEAQ. CDR3 coding DNA: TGTGCCAGCAGCTTACAGCCGGACAGATTGAACACTGAAGCTTTCTTT. This translates into CASSLQPDRLNTEAFF. Full variable domain (rest looked up from reference TRBV7-6 and TRBJ1-1): GAGVSQSPRYKVTKRGQDVALRCDPISGHVSLYWYRQALGQGPEFLTYFNYEAQQDKSGLPNDRFSAERPEGSISTLTIQRTEQRDSAMYRCASSLQPDRLNTEAFFGQGTRLTVV.

This clone showed up just a few times. V usage is TRBV29-1 and J usage is TRBJ2-1; D gene ambiguous. The CDR3 has 12 amino acids. The germline gives CDR1 SQVTM, CDR2 ANQGSEA. The V end was cut by 4 bases, the J end by 5 bases, with 9 bases between. CDR3 nucleotides: TGCAGCGTTGGGTTTGGAAACAATGAGCAGTTCTTC. Translation gives CSVGFGNNEQFF.

This clone was seen a handful of times. The chain recombines TRBV7-9 with TRBJ1-2; D may be TRBD1 (6 bases). The germline V gene has CDR1 SEHNR and CDR2 FQNEAQ (reference sequence). The CDR3 runs to 12 residues. V lost 9 bases, J lost 6 bases, and 14 bases lay in between. CDR3 DNA sequence: TGTGCCAGTACCAGGGGATCGGATGGCTACACCTTC. The encoded protein is CASTRGSDGYTF.

The chain joins TRBV6-6 to TRBJ1-2; no definite D call. The V and J ends lost 2 bases and 6 bases respectively, with 10 bases between them. The germline CDR1 and CDR2 sequences are MNHNY and SVGAGI (reference sequence). The CDR3 runs to 13 residues. This CDR3 reads CASSYVVGNGYTF. For the CDR3, the DNA is TGTGCCAGCAGTTACGTGGTGGGGAATGGCTACACCTTC.

The chain has TRBV7-9 and TRBJ2-1; 11 positions match TRBD2. This CDR3 comprises 15 residues. The ends lost 5 bases at V and 7 bases at J; junction bases unmatched: 7. Germline V gene sequence: CDR1 SEHNR, CDR2 FQNEAQ (reference sequence). This CDR3 reads CASSPGLAGGNEQFF. The DNA for the CDR3 is TGTGCCAGCAGCCCCGGACTAGCGGGCGGTAATGAGCAGTTCTTC.

This clone was seen only a few times. The genes are TRBV28 and TRBJ1-1; 10 bases match TRBD1. The CDR3 runs to 16 residues. V was pared by 5 bases and J by 4 bases, with 10 bases of the junction left unmatched. Germline lookup yields CDR1 MDHEN and CDR2 SYDVKM. CDR3 nucleotide sequence: TGTGCCAGCAGTCGCCCCCCGGGACAGGGGAGCACTGAAGCTTTCTTT. Protein product: CASSRPPGQGSTEAFF. Complete variable domain (other parts from reference TRBV28 and TRBJ1-1): DVKVTQSSRYLVKRTGEKVFLECVQDMDHENMFWYRQDPGLGLRLIYFSYDVKMKEKGDIPEGYSVSREKKERFSLILESASTNQTSMYLCASSRPPGQGSTEAFFGQGTRLTVV.

V usage is TRBV7-7 and J usage is TRBJ1-1; no definite D call. CDR1 is SSHAT, CDR2 FNYEAQ, per germline (reference sequence). The CDR3 extends over 13 amino acids. The V and J ends lost 1 base and 2 bases respectively, with 5 bases between them. In nucleotides, the CDR3 is TGTGCCAGCAGCTTAGACCCCAACACTGAAGCTTTCTTT. This sequence encodes CASSLDPNTEAFF.

This clone was observed a single time. The chain carries TRBV15 and TRBJ2-7, with D tentatively TRBD2 (6 bases). CDR1 and CDR2 (germline): LNHNV, YYDKDF (reference sequence). The CDR3 loop spans 15 amino acids. V lost 1 base and J 1 base, leaving 11 bases between the germline ends. In DNA, the CDR3 is TGTGCCACCAGCAGAGGTCCCGGGACTTCCTACGAGCAGTACTTC. Translation: CATSRGPGTSYEQYF.

The V call is TRBV7-2, the J call TRBJ1-5; 9 bases are shared with TRBD1. V shed 5 bases and J 2 bases; nucleotides not matched to a gene: 1. This CDR3 comprises 14 residues. CDR1 and CDR2 (germline): SGHTA, FQGNSA. CDR3 sequence reads: CASSRDRGNQPQHF. Here the CDR3 DNA reads TGTGCCAGCAGCCGGGACAGGGGCAATCAGCCCCAGCATTTT.

V gene TRBV7-2 combines with J gene TRBJ2-1, with 14 bases lining up with TRBD2. The CDR3 runs to 14 residues. Germline values: CDR1 SGHTA, CDR2 FQGNSA. V gave up 7 bases and J gave up 14 bases; unmatched junction bases: 10. The DNA for the CDR3 is TGTGCCAGCACCAAGACTAGCGGGGGGGCAGCGGAGTTCTTC. Translation gives CASTKTSGGAAEFF.

The CDR3 nucleotides are TGTGCCAGCAGCTTAAAGACAGGGGGCACCGGGGAGCTGTTTTTT. As protein: CASSLKTGGTGELFF. The rearrangement uses TRBV7-2 and TRBJ2-2, with TRBD1 matching over 9 bases. The germline V gene encodes CDR1 SGHTA and CDR2 FQGNSA. The CDR3 runs 15 residues. J lost 4 bases, V lost 2 bases, and 2 bases had no gene match.

This clone was detected a few times. This may stem from a read error, because a much larger clone lies one nucleotide away. The chain recombines TRBV30 with TRBJ2-1; possible D gene TRBD1, 5 bases. The CDR3 runs to 13 residues. V shed 3 bases and J shed 3 bases, with 9 bases lying between them. The germline CDR1 and CDR2 sequences are GTSNPN and SVGIG (reference sequence). CDR3 protein: CAWRQGFYNEQFF. The CDR3 nucleotides read TGTGCCTGGAGGCAGGGATTCTACAATGAGCAGTTCTTC.

In DNA, the CDR3 is TGTGCCAGCAGTTACTCGTCAGGGACAGAGACCCAGTACTTC. Translation gives CASSYSSGTETQYF. The V call is TRBV6-5, the J call TRBJ2-5, with D possibly being TRBD1 or TRBD2 (5 bases each). The V and J ends lost 0 bases and 4 bases respectively, with 9 bases between them. Germline assignment: CDR1 MNHEY and CDR2 SVGAGI. The CDR3 covers 14 residues.

The rearrangement links TRBV4-2 to TRBJ2-5; D remains ambiguous. The germline V gene has CDR1 LGHNA and CDR2 YNFKEQ. This CDR3 region has 14 residues. V was shortened by 0 bases and J by 6 bases, with 11 bases between the two germline ends. CDR3 nucleotides: TGTGCCAGCAGCCAAGATCCCTCCAGTCAGACCCAGTACTTC. The encoded protein is CASSQDPSSQTQYF.

The chain links TRBV19 to TRBJ2-1, with 11 bases lining up with TRBD2. The germline CDR1 and CDR2 sequences are LNHDA and SQIVND (reference sequence). V lost 3 bases, J lost 9 bases, and 7 bases stayed unmatched. This CDR3 has 15 residues. The CDR3 region has the DNA TGTGCCAGTAGTATTCAACTAGCGGGAGTGGGTGAGCAGTTCTTC. This sequence encodes CASSIQLAGVGEQFF.

This clone was observed a handful of times. J is TRBJ2-2 and V is TRBV29-1; tentatively, D is TRBD2 (5 bases). CDR3 size: 15 residues. Trimming left V 1 base short and J 6 bases short, with 15 bases between. CDR1 and CDR2 (germline): SQVTM, ANQGSEA. The CDR3 loop is CSVEGVTEAAGELFF. The CDR3 DNA is TGCAGCGTTGAAGGAGTGACGGAGGCGGCCGGGGAGCTGTTTTTT.

The rearrangement links TRBV6-1 to TRBJ2-7; D possibly corresponds to TRBD1 (5 bases). The V end lost 6 bases, the J end lost 3 bases, and 9 bases lay between the germline ends. Germline CDR1 reads MNHNS; CDR2 reads SASEGT. This CDR3 region has 12 residues. CDR3 in DNA: TGTGCCAGCAGCTTGGACATCTACGAGCAGTACTTC. Encoded protein: CASSLDIYEQYF.

The table lists this clone with a few counts. This chain uses TRBV29-1 with TRBJ2-3; D perhaps matches TRBD1 (6 bases). V was clipped by 5 bases and J by 0 bases, with 15 bases between them. Germline V gene lookup returns CDR1 SQVTM and CDR2 ANQGSEA. The CDR3 totals 15 residues. This CDR3 reads CSVTDREGSTDTQYF. CDR3 nucleotides: TGCAGCGTTACGGACAGAGAGGGTAGCACAGATACGCAGTATTTT.

This clone has only a few counts. The chain is built from TRBV11-2 and TRBJ2-3, with 13 positions matching TRBD2. Germline assignment: CDR1 SGHAT and CDR2 FQNNGV. Trimming removed 5 bases from V and 4 bases from J; junction bases left unmatched: 6. This CDR3 region has 16 residues. The chain's CDR3 is CASSPGLAGAADTQYF. CDR3 nucleotide sequence: TGTGCCAGCAGCCCCGGACTAGCGGGGGCAGCAGATACGCAGTATTTT.

V usage is TRBV5-1 and J usage is TRBJ2-5; 11 bases fit TRBD2. The CDR3 totals 18 residues. Germline V gene lookup returns CDR1 SGHRS and CDR2 YFSETQ. V trimming: 3 bases; J trimming: 4 bases; junction bases outside the gene matches: 14. In DNA, the CDR3 is TGCGCCAGCAGCTCAACCGGGACTAGCGGTGGAGGTAGAGAGACCCAGTACTTC. Its protein is CASSSTGTSGGGRETQYF.

This clone was counted only a few times. The V gene is TRBV7-9, the J gene TRBJ2-1; 8 positions agree with TRBD2. The CDR3 extends over 14 amino acids. Trimming took 2 bases from V and 9 from J; bases not matched to a gene: 6. The germline V gene has CDR1 SEHNR and CDR2 FQNEAQ (reference sequence). CDR3 DNA sequence: TGTGCCAGCAGCTTACAGCGGGGGAACGGTGAGCAGTTCTTC. It translates to CASSLQRGNGEQFF. Full variable domain (remainder filled in from reference TRBV7-9 and TRBJ2-1): DTGVSQNPRHKITKRGQNVTFRCDPISEHNRLYWYRQTLGQGPEFLTYFQNEAQLEKSRLLSDRFSAERPKGSFSTLEIQRTEQGDSAMYLCASSLQRGNGEQFFGPGTRLTVL.

The gene calls are TRBV2 and TRBJ2-1, with no clear D. Trimming removed 7 bases at V and 6 bases at J, with 7 bases between. The CDR3 is made up of 11 amino acids. Germline V gene data show CDR1 as SNHLY and CDR2 as FYNNEI. In DNA form, the CDR3 reads TGTGCCAGCACGGAGATCAATGAGCAGTTCTTC. Translation: CASTEINEQFF.

This clone occurred a few times. This chain uses TRBV27 with TRBJ1-5; D might be TRBD1 (6 bases). Looked up from germline, CDR1 is MNHEY and CDR2 is SMNVEV (reference sequence). With 2 bases removed from V and 7 bases from J, the gap between germline ends came to 24 bases. The CDR3 consists of 18 residues. CDR3 residues: CASSLRGGGEIRVQPQHF. The DNA of the CDR3 is TGTGCCAGCAGTTTAAGGGGCGGGGGCGAGATCAGGGTGCAGCCCCAGCATTTT.

This clone was seen a few times. V usage is TRBV30 and J usage is TRBJ1-5; D might be TRBD1 (6 bases). Germline V CDR1 and CDR2: GTSNPN, SVGIG (reference sequence). The CDR3 loop spans 13 amino acids. V was pared by 5 bases and J by 3 bases, with 11 bases between. The CDR3 region has the DNA TGTGCCTGGGCTCGGGACACCAATCAGCCCCAGCATTTT. It specifies CAWARDTNQPQHF.

The J gene is TRBJ2-1, the V gene TRBV5-1; TRBD1 agrees at 8 bases. V gave up 3 bases and J gave up 0 bases; unmatched junction bases: 2. The CDR3 is 15 amino acids. Germline values: CDR1 SGHRS, CDR2 YFSETQ. Written as DNA, the CDR3 is TGCGCCAGCAGCTCTACAGGGGGCTCCTACAATGAGCAGTTCTTC. This encodes CASSSTGGSYNEQFF. Based on the CDR3 plus reference TRBV5-1 and TRBJ2-1, the full variable domain is KAGVTQTPRYLIKTRGQQVTLSCSPISGHRSVSWYQQTPGQGLQFLFEYFSETQRNKGNFPGRFSGRQFSNSRSEMNVSTLELGDSALYLCASSSTGGSYNEQFFGPGTRLTVL.

This clone was seen only a few times. The chain is built from TRBV29-1 and TRBJ1-1; D call uncertain. This CDR3 comprises 13 residues. Trimming left V 6 bases short and J 7 bases short, with 18 bases between. Germline V gives CDR1 SQVTM, CDR2 ANQGSEA. The DNA for the CDR3 is TGCAGCGTCACCACCGGGAGTACTAATGAAGCTTTCTTT. Residues: CSVTTGSTNEAFF.

The sample holds a few counts of this clone. The chain carries TRBV15 and TRBJ1-1; 7 nucleotides align to TRBD1. The CDR3 is 13 residues long. Germline-derived CDR1 and CDR2 are LNHNV and YYDKDF (reference sequence). Unmatched junction bases numbered 6, after V lost 3 bases and J lost 8 bases. CDR3 DNA: TGTGCCACCAGCAGCCTCAGGGGGACCGAAGCTTTCTTT. This translates into CATSSLRGTEAFF.

This clone was picked up many times. The chain links TRBV30 to TRBJ1-2; 8 positions agree with TRBD1. Per germline, CDR1 GTSNPN and CDR2 SVGIG (reference sequence). The junction had 5 bases not matched to a gene; V was cut back by 5 bases and J by 9 bases. CDR3 length: 11 residues. This CDR3 reads CAWGQGSSYTF. The DNA for the CDR3 is TGTGCCTGGGGACAGGGCTCGAGCTACACCTTC.